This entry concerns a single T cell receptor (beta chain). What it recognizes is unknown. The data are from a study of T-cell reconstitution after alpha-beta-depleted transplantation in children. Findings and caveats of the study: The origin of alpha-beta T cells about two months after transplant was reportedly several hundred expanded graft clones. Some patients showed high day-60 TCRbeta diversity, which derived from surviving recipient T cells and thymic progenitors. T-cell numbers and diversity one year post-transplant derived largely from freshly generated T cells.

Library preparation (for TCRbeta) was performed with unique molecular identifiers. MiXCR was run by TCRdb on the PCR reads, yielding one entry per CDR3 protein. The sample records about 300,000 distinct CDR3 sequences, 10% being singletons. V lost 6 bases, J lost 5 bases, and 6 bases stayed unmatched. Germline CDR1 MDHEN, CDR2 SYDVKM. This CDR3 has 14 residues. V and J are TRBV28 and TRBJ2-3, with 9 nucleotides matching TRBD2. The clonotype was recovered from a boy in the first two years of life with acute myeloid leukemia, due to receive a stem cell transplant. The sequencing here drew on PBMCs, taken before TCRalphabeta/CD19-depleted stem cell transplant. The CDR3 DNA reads TGTGCCAGCAGACCGGCACTAGCGGGAGATACGCAGTATTTT. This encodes CASRPALAGDTQYF. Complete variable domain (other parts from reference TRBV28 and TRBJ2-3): DVKVTQSSRYLVKRTGEKVFLECVQDMDHENMFWYRQDPGLGLRLIYFSYDVKMKEKGDIPEGYSVSREKKERFSLILESASTNQTSMYLCASRPALAGDTQYFGPGTRLTVL.